These 11 T cell receptor beta chains share one sample of origin, sequenced in a study of post-analysis software for immune sequencing data. Overall study findings and caveats: Compared with controls, patients had more of about 5 TRBV segments, including TRBV5-6, TRBV5-1 and TRBV20-1.

The antigens of these receptors remain unknown. Incorporated into the TCR beta cDNA libraries were unique molecular identifiers, which served to reduce PCR and sequencing biases. One entry per CDR3 protein, called by TCRdb with MiXCR from the PCR reads. The sample consists of hundreds of thousands of distinct CDR3 sequences, roughly two fifths of them appearing once. The specimen sequenced was blood. These receptors were obtained from a girl under 18 with multiple sclerosis.

As concerns this clonotype: One end of the junction varies from germline; a read error may be responsible. V is TRBV12-3 or TRBV12-4 and J is TRBJ2-1, with 8 bases identical to TRBD2. The CDR3 has 16 residues. This CDR3 reads CASRPRGGLTYNEQLF. The CDR3 nucleotides are TGTGCCAGCAGACCTCGGGGGGGACTAACCTACAATGAGCAGCTCTTC.

This clonotype was counted ten times or more. The genes are TRBV6-4 and TRBJ1-6, with TRBD1 identical over 11 bases. The V gene's germline CDR1 is MRHNA and CDR2 SNTAGT. V gave up 2 bases and J gave up 9 bases; unmatched junction bases: 0. CDR3 length: 14 residues. CDR3 nucleotides: TGTGCCAGCAGTGACGGGACAGGGGGTTCACCCCTCCACTTT. Residues: CASSDGTGGSPLHF.

This clonotype was detected a few times. The chain combines TRBV29-1 with TRBJ2-7; 8 bases fit TRBD1. J gave up 5 bases and V 3 bases, and 9 bases lay outside the gene matches. The CDR3 consists of 14 residues. Looked up from germline, CDR1 is SQVTM and CDR2 is ANQGSEA. CDR3 sequence reads: CSVDSGQGYHEQYF. The CDR3 bases are TGCAGCGTTGATAGCGGACAGGGTTACCACGAGCAGTACTTC.

In this sample, this clonotype turned up a few times. The J gene is TRBJ2-7, the V gene TRBV5-1, with a tentative D call TRBD1 (6 bases). V was trimmed by 2 bases and J by 2 bases, leaving 11 bases between them. This CDR3 has 14 amino acids. Germline lookup yields CDR1 SGHRS and CDR2 YFSETQ. The CDR3 nucleotides read TGCGCCAGCAGCTTAACGACAGGTACCTACGAGCAGTACTTC. Translating it yields CASSLTTGTYEQYF.

This clonotype was found a few times. The rearrangement uses TRBV12-3 or TRBV12-4 and TRBJ2-3; the match to TRBD2 covers 14 bases. The CDR3 length is 17 residues. With 5 bases clipped from V and 4 bases from J, the junction kept 8 bases outside the gene matches. The chain's CDR3 is CASSPRLAGGPADTQYF. The CDR3 bases are TGTGCCAGCAGTCCCCGACTAGCGGGAGGGCCAGCAGATACGCAGTATTTT.

This chain's CDR3 is CSAGKWGDGEQYF. CDR3 bases: TGCAGTGCTGGGAAATGGGGGGATGGTGAGCAGTACTTC. The chain employs TRBV20-1 and TRBJ2-5; the D gene is possibly TRBD2 (6 bases). Germline V lookup: CDR1 DFQATT, CDR2 SNEGSKA (reference sequence). The ends were cut back, 5 bases at V and 11 bases at J, with 21 bases in the middle. The CDR3 contains 13 residues.

The gene calls are TRBV28 and TRBJ2-3; tentatively, D is TRBD2 (7 bases). The V and J ends lost 7 bases and 5 bases respectively, with 13 bases between them. This CDR3 is built from 13 residues. CDR1 and CDR2 from the germline V gene are MDHEN and SYDVKM. The CDR3, as DNA: TGTGCCAGCACCCAGGGAGGGGGAGATACGCAGTATTTT. Encoded protein: CASTQGGGDTQYF.

The chain combines TRBV10-3 with TRBJ2-7; tentatively, D is TRBD1 or TRBD2 (5 bases each). Trimming shortened V by 3 bases and J by 2 bases, and 11 bases separated the two germline ends. The CDR3 has 14 amino acids. CDR1 ENHRY and CDR2 SYGVKD come from the germline V gene. The CDR3 DNA is TGTGCCATCAGTGAAGGGGCGGAGGCCTACGAGCAGTACTTC. It is translated as CAISEGAEAYEQYF.

The rearrangement joins TRBV11-2 to TRBJ2-5; the D is unclear. The CDR3 is 13 amino acids. The germline CDR1 and CDR2 sequences are SGHAT and FQNNGV. V was shortened by 0 bases and J by 3 bases, with 5 bases between the two germline ends. The DNA for the CDR3 is TGTGCCAGCAGCTTAGAATATGAAGAGACCCAGTACTTC. It translates to CASSLEYEETQYF.

CDR3 nucleotide sequence: TGCAGTGCTAGCGGGACAGATACGCAGTATTTT. Amino acids: CSASGTDTQYF. The chain links TRBV20-1 to TRBJ2-3, with no clear D. Between the trimmed V and J ends, which lost 3 bases and 3 bases, there was a span of 4 bases. The CDR3 is 11 amino acids. The germline CDR1 and CDR2 sequences are DFQATT and SNEGSKA (reference sequence).

This chain uses TRBV12-3 or TRBV12-4 with TRBJ2-1, with 9 bases identical to TRBD2. The CDR3 is made up of 15 amino acids. After removal of 6 bases from V and 5 bases from J, the junction contained 8 bases not matched to a gene. Written as DNA, the CDR3 is TGTGCCAGCAGGGGTAGCGGGAGTATCAACAATGAGCAGTTCTTC. This sequence encodes CASRGSGSINNEQFF.